The TCR beta chain under discussion was sequenced for a study of cytomegalovirus exposure and HLA in healthy donors. A remark on this clone: What it recognizes is unknown.

PCR amplification relied on 60 Vbeta primers (plus 13 Jbeta primers). Only in-frame clones appear in the TCRdb table, and some are missing; sequencing was by immunoSEQ multiplex PCR. This sample has some 240,000 clones, with around 90% found just once. Study-wide findings and caveats: Most sequenced TCRs were rare (though some public TCRs occurred in many donors). A missense DCLRE1C variant was associated with V- and J-gene trimming of TCR beta chains in a later analysis, and an independent cohort replicated the association.

The sequenced sample consisted of PBMCs. This clonotype originated in a girl aged 2 to 9 in good health and CMV-seronegative.

The CDR3 loop reads CASMGADHEQYF. The CDR3 DNA follows: TGCGCCAGCATGGGGGCCGACCACGAGCAGTACTTC. This chain joins TRBV4-1 and TRBJ2-7; TRBD1 is a possible D gene (6 bases). This CDR3 is 12 amino acids long. CDR1 and CDR2 from the germline V gene are MGHRA and YSYEKL. Trimming cost V 7 bases and J 5 bases, with 12 bases left between them.